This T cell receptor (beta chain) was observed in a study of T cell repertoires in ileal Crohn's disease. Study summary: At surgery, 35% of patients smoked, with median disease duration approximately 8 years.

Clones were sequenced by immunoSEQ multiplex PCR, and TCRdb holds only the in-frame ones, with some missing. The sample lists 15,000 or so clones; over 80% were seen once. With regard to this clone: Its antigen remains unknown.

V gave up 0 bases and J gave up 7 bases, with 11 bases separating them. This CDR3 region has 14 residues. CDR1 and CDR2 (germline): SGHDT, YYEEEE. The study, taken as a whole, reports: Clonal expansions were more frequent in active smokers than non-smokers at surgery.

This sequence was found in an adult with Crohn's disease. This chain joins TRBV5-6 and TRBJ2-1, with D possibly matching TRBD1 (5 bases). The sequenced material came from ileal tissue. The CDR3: CASSLEGIKNEQFF. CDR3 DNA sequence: TGTGCCAGCAGCTTGGAGGGGATTAAGAATGAGCAGTTCTTC.